The 10 T cell receptor beta chains listed next were all sequenced from one sample in a study of blood T cell repertoires in COVID-19. The table came from immunoSEQ multiplex PCR; TCRdb's copy has only in-frame clones and leaves some out. The profile shows about 120,000 clones, roughly 88% of them singletons. The specimen was peripheral blood. The receptors come from a woman in her 70s with acute or convalescent COVID-19.

The chain joins TRBV27 to TRBJ1-2; no firm D call. Germline CDR1 and CDR2: MNHEY and SMNVEV (reference sequence). V lost 5 bases to trimming and J lost 1 base, with 2 bases between them. The CDR3 has 11 amino acids. CDR3 in DNA: TGTGCCAGCAGTCTTAACTATGGCTACACCTTC. As protein: CASSLNYGYTF.

This chain links TRBV28 with TRBJ2-3, with TRBD2 matching 7 bases. The CDR3 length is 15 residues. The V gene end was trimmed by 5 bases and the J gene end by 5 bases; junction bases not matched to a gene: 10. The germline V gene has CDR1 MDHEN and CDR2 SYDVKM. CDR3 in amino acids: CASSASGTLGDTQYF. In nucleotides, the CDR3 is TGTGCCAGCAGTGCTAGCGGAACATTGGGAGATACGCAGTATTTT.

The chain is built from TRBV2 and TRBJ1-2; 8 nucleotides match TRBD1. This CDR3 has 14 residues. V shed 5 bases and J 7 bases; nucleotides not matched to a gene: 9. Per the germline V gene, CDR1 is SNHLY and CDR2 is FYNNEI. The CDR3 bases are TGTGCCAGCAGTTCAGGGGGCTCATCGGGTGGCTACACCTTC. Translation: CASSSGGSSGGYTF. Variable domain in full (rest from reference TRBV2 and TRBJ1-2): EPEVTQTPSHQVTQMGQEVILRCVPISNHLYFYWYRQILGQKVEFLVSFYNNEISEKSEIFDDQFSVERPDGSNFTLKIRSTKLEDSAMYFCASSSGGSSGGYTFGSGTRLTVV.

CDR3 coding DNA: TGTGCCTCCTCGGGACAGGGGGCTAGGACCTATAATTCACCCCTCCACTTT. It yields the protein CASSGQGARTYNSPLHF. V and J are TRBV30 and TRBJ1-6, with 12 bases lining up with TRBD1. J was trimmed by 2 bases and V by 7 bases; bases with no gene match: 9. The germline CDR1 and CDR2 sequences are GTSNPN and SVGIG (reference sequence). The CDR3 covers 17 residues. The whole variable domain, filled in from reference TRBV30 and TRBJ1-6, reads SQTIHQWPATLVQPVGSPLSLECTVEGTSNPNLYWYRQAAGRGLQLLFYSVGIGQISSEVPQNLSASRPQDRQFILSSKKLLLSDSGFYLCASSGQGARTYNSPLHFGNGTRLTVT.

This clone was counted once. V usage is TRBV19 and J usage is TRBJ2-3; 7 bases are a match to TRBD1. Germline assignment: CDR1 LNHDA and CDR2 SQIVND (reference sequence). Trimming at V came to 2 bases and at J to 11 bases, leaving 10 bases not matched to a gene. The CDR3 has 14 residues. Here the CDR3 DNA reads TGTGCCAGTAGTATAAGGACAGGCGAACACGGGCAGTATTTT. Protein product: CASSIRTGEHGQYF.

V usage is TRBV7-9 and J usage is TRBJ1-2; no clear D gene. This CDR3 region has 12 residues. Per the germline V gene, CDR1 is SEHNR and CDR2 is FQNEAQ (reference sequence). V was clipped by 6 bases and J by 4 bases, with 9 bases between them. CDR3 sequence reads: CASSSYSYGYTF. In DNA, the CDR3 is TGTGCCAGCAGTTCCTACTCCTATGGCTACACCTTC.

The chain joins TRBV5-1 to TRBJ1-3; 7 nucleotides align to TRBD1. This CDR3 is 15 amino acids long. The V gene end was trimmed by 4 bases and the J gene end by 0 bases; junction bases not matched to a gene: 4. Germline V lookup: CDR1 SGHRS, CDR2 YFSETQ. CDR3 amino acids: CASSASGGSGNTIYF. The DNA of the CDR3 is TGCGCCAGCAGCGCTTCAGGGGGCTCTGGAAACACCATATATTTT.

The chain is built from TRBV6-5 and TRBJ2-3, with D unclear. Trimming shortened V by 5 bases and J by 0 bases, and 9 bases separated the two germline ends. Germline values: CDR1 MNHEY, CDR2 SVGAGI. This CDR3 spans 14 amino acids. The CDR3 sequence: CASSLSISTDTQYF. The DNA for the CDR3 is TGTGCCAGCAGTCTTAGCATCAGCACAGATACGCAGTATTTT.

V and J are TRBV30 and TRBJ2-5; no firm D call. This CDR3 region has 15 residues. Trimming removed 0 bases from V and 4 bases from J, with 15 bases in between. Germline loops: CDR1 GTSNPN, CDR2 SVGIG (reference sequence). CDR3 bases: TGTGCCTGGAGTGTAGAGGTGAGAAGAGGAGAGACCCAGTACTTC. Protein product: CAWSVEVRRGETQYF.

The J gene is TRBJ2-7, the V gene TRBV7-2, with 7 bases identical to TRBD1. Germline lookup yields CDR1 SGHTA and CDR2 FQGNSA. J was trimmed by 0 bases and V by 4 bases; bases with no gene match: 3. This CDR3 spans 14 amino acids. This CDR3 is CASSSDRDSYEQYF. The CDR3 DNA is TGTGCCAGCAGCTCCGACAGGGACTCCTACGAGCAGTACTTC.